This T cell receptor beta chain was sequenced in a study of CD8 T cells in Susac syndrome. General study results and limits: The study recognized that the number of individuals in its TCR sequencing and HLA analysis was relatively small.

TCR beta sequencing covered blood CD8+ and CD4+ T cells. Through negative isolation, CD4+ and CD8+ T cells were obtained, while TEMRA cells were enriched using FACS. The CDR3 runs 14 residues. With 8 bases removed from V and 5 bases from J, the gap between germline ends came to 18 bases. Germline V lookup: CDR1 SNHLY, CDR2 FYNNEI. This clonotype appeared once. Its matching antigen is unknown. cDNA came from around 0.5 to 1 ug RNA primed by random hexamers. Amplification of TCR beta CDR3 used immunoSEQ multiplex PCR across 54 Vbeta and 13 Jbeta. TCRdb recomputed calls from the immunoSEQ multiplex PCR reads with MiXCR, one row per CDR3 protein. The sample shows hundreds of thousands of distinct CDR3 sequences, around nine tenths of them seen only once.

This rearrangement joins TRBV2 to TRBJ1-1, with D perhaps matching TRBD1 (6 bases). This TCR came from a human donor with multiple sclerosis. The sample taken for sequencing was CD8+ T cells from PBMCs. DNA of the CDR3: TGTGCCAGCCAACCGACCTCTACAGGGACTGAAGCTTTCTTT. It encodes CASQPTSTGTEAFF.